What follows are 14 T cell receptor beta chains derived from one specimen sequenced in a study of Ad26.COV2.S vaccination and SARS-CoV-2 variants. Treatment of the sample: 15 to 20 received Ad26.COV2.S at low or high dose, single or two shots; several received placebo; per-sample allocation not given. The samples were gathered on day 63 after the first injection of vaccine or placebo. Assay used: immunoSEQ multiplex PCR; TCRdb lists only in-frame clones, some missing. Among about 400,000 clones listed, about four fifths were seen once. Sequenced material: peripheral blood, taken in a trial of Ad26.COV2.S vaccine versus placebo. These receptors were obtained from a person aged 18-60 years who received the Ad26.COV2.S COVID-19 vaccine or a placebo.

The rearrangement links TRBV4-2 to TRBJ2-7, with D possibly TRBD2 on 5 matching bases. Trimming removed 4 bases from V and 6 bases from J, with 13 bases in between. In germline, CDR1 is LGHNA, CDR2 YNFKEQ. CDR3 size: 13 residues. The DNA of the CDR3 is TGTGCCAGCAGCCCCCACCGTGGAGGCGAGCAGTACTTC. Encoded protein: CASSPHRGGEQYF.

V gene TRBV18 combines with J gene TRBJ2-2, with 8 bases identical to TRBD1. The germline gives CDR1 KGHSH, CDR2 LQKENI. V was clipped by 4 bases and J by 1 base; unmatched bases: 8. The CDR3 is 17 amino acids. The DNA for the CDR3 is TGTGCCAGCTCACGTTCGGGACAGGCAGTGAACACCGGGGAGCTGTTTTTT. Translated, it gives CASSRSGQAVNTGELFF.

This clone has more than one count but fewer than ten. The chain carries TRBV7-2 and TRBJ1-6; possible D gene TRBD1, 5 bases. V lost 2 bases to trimming and J lost 8 bases, with 10 bases between them. Germline assignment: CDR1 SGHTA and CDR2 FQGNSA. This CDR3 contains 14 residues. CDR3 sequence (DNA): TGTGCCAGCAGCTTATTAGGGGATGATTCACCCCTCCACTTT. Amino acid sequence: CASSLLGDDSPLHF. Full variable domain (remainder filled in from reference TRBV7-2 and TRBJ1-6): GAGVSQSPSNKVTEKGKDVELRCDPISGHTALYWYRQSLGQGLEFLIYFQGNSAPDKSGLPSDRFSAERTGGSVSTLTIQRTQQEDSAVYLCASSLLGDDSPLHFGNGTRLTVT.

At least ten counts were recorded for this clone. The CDR3 region is CASGETDEAFF. The CDR3, as DNA: TGCGCCAGCGGGGAGACAGATGAAGCTTTCTTT. This sequence joins TRBV5-1 and TRBJ1-1; possible D gene TRBD1, 5 bases. Trimming removed 7 bases at V and 7 bases at J, with 11 bases between. CDR1 is SGHRS, CDR2 YFSETQ, per germline. CDR3 length equals 11 residues.

A word on this clone: The same CDR3 also results from other DNA sequences found in this sample. The chain couples TRBV5-1 to TRBJ2-5; 11 bases map to TRBD2. The length of the CDR3 is 15 residues. The ends lost 2 bases at V and 2 bases at J; junction bases unmatched: 2. Looked up from germline, CDR1 is SGHRS and CDR2 is YFSETQ. This chain's CDR3 is CASSFRLAGQETQYF. The DNA of the CDR3 is TGCGCCAGCAGCTTCAGACTAGCGGGGCAAGAGACCCAGTACTTC.

CDR3 amino acids: CASSPRGPGNTIYF. CDR3 sequence (DNA): TGTGCCAGCAGCCCGAGGGGGCCCGGAAACACCATATATTTT. This sequence joins TRBV5-6 and TRBJ1-3; TRBD1 agrees at 7 bases. Germline assignment: CDR1 SGHDT and CDR2 YYEEEE. The J segment lost 4 bases and the V segment lost 4 bases, leaving 5 bases of the junction unmatched. This CDR3 has 14 residues.

The rearrangement uses TRBV5-1 and TRBJ2-5; unclear D gene. Germline CDR1 is SGHRS and CDR2 is YFSETQ. The length of the CDR3 is 18 residues. The germline V and J ends were trimmed by 6 bases and 2 bases, with 26 bases remaining between them. The CDR3 loop is CASKVELLTVGIQETQYF. DNA for the CDR3: TGCGCCAGCAAAGTAGAATTATTAACTGTAGGGATACAAGAGACCCAGTACTTC.

This chain links TRBV29-1 with TRBJ2-7; 9 nucleotides line up with TRBD2. Losses at the gene ends were 7 bases for V and 0 bases for J; bases not matched to a gene: 4. This CDR3 spans 13 amino acids. CDR1 is SQVTM, CDR2 ANQGSEA, per germline. CDR3 residues: CSAETSGSYEQYF. The CDR3 DNA reads as TGCAGCGCCGAGACTAGCGGCTCCTACGAGCAGTACTTC.

The CDR3 sequence: CASSSAYGTQYF. The CDR3 DNA is TGTGCCAGTTCATCCGCGTATGGGACCCAGTACTTC. The gene calls are TRBV27 and TRBJ2-5; D unclear. Germline V gene lookup returns CDR1 MNHEY and CDR2 SMNVEV (reference sequence). The germline V and J ends were trimmed by 9 bases and 7 bases, with 15 bases remaining between them. The CDR3 runs 12 residues.

V usage is TRBV4-2 and J usage is TRBJ2-7; TRBD2 matches 8 bases. The CDR3 consists of 16 residues. The germline V gene has CDR1 LGHNA and CDR2 YNFKEQ. With V trimmed by 1 base and J by 4 bases, 9 bases remained unmatched. The CDR3 sequence: CASSQGRQAGGYEQYF. The CDR3 region has the DNA TGTGCCAGCAGCCAAGGTCGACAGGCGGGAGGATACGAGCAGTACTTC.

DNA of the CDR3: TGTGCCAGCAGCCCCTGGGGACTCAGGAGGGATGGGACCCAGTACTTC. Translation gives CASSPWGLRRDGTQYF. The V and J genes are TRBV5-8 and TRBJ2-5; D may be TRBD2 (6 bases). Germline loops: CDR1 SGHTS, CDR2 YDEGEE. V lost 4 bases, J lost 7 bases, and 23 bases lay in between. This CDR3 comprises 16 residues.

The chain combines TRBV20-1 with TRBJ2-2; no firm D call. V shed 3 bases and J shed 3 bases, with 11 bases lying between them. Germline loops: CDR1 DFQATT, CDR2 SNEGSKA (reference sequence). This CDR3 region has 14 residues. The CDR3 coding sequence is TGCAGTGCTAGTCCAGGCAGTGACACCGGGGAGCTGTTTTTT. Translating it yields CSASPGSDTGELFF.

The genes are TRBV24-1 and TRBJ2-2; D may be TRBD1 or TRBD2 (6 bases each). Germline CDR1 is KGHDR and CDR2 is SFDVKD. The CDR3 loop spans 14 amino acids. The germline V and J ends were trimmed by 11 bases and 0 bases, with 12 bases remaining between them. This CDR3 reads CAIGGRANTGELFF. CDR3 sequence (DNA): TGTGCCATAGGGGGGAGAGCGAACACCGGGGAGCTGTTTTTT.

This chain links TRBV11-2 with TRBJ2-6; 9 positions match TRBD1. The junction had 12 bases not matched to a gene; V was cut back by 5 bases and J by 10 bases. Germline V gene data show CDR1 as SGHAT and CDR2 as FQNNGV. The CDR3 length is 16 residues. CDR3 sequence reads: CASSLGWGTGSNVLTF. For the CDR3, the DNA is TGTGCCAGCAGCCTTGGGTGGGGGACAGGGAGTAACGTCCTGACTTTC.